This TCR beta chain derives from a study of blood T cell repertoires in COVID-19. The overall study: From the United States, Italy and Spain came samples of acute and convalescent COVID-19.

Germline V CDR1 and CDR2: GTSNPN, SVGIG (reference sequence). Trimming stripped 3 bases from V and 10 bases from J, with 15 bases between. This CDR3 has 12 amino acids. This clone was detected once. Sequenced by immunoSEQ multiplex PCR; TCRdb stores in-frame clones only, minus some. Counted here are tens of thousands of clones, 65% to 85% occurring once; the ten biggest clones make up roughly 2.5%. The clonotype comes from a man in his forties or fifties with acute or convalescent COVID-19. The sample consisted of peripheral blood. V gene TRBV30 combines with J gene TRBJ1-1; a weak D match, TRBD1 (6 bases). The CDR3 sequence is CAWRGGGQVAFF. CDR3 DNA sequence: TGTGCCTGGAGAGGGGGAGGGCAAGTAGCTTTCTTT. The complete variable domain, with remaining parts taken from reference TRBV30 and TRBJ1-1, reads SQTIHQWPATLVQPVGSPLSLECTVEGTSNPNLYWYRQAAGRGLQLLFYSVGIGQISSEVPQNLSASRPQDRQFILSSKKLLLSDSGFYLCAWRGGGQVAFFGQGTRLTVV.